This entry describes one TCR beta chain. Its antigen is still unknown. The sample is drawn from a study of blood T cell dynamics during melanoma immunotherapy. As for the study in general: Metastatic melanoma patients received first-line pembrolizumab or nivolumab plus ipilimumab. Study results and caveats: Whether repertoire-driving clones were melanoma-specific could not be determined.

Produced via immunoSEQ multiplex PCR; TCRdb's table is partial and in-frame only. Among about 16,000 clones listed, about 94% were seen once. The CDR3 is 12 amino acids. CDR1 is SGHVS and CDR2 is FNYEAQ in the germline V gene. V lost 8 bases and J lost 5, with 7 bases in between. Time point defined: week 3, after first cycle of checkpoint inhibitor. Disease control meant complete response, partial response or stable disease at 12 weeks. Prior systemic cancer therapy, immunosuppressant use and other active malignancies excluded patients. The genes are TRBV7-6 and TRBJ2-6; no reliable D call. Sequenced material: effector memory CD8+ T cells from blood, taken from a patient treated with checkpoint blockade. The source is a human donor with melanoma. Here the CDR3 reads CASGFRANVLTF. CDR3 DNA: TGTGCCAGCGGGTTCCGGGCCAACGTCCTGACTTTC. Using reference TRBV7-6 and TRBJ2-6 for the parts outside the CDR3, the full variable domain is GAGVSQSPRYKVTKRGQDVALRCDPISGHVSLYWYRQALGQGPEFLTYFNYEAQQDKSGLPNDRFSAERPEGSISTLTIQRTEQRDSAMYRCASGFRANVLTFGAGSRLTVL.